This TCR beta chain was retrieved from a study of a mutant IDH1 vaccine in newly diagnosed glioma. About the research overall: Treated patients, approximately 60% male and roughly 40% female, averaged approximately 40 years of age.

Time point: week 47, end of study. Each dose delivered 300 ug of mutant IDH1 20-mer peptide subcutaneously with imiquimod. This clone appeared a single time. Its antigen is as yet unknown. Sequencing used immunoSEQ multiplex PCR; TCRdb keeps in-frame clones, though not all of them. This sample has fewer than 35,000 clones, with 84% found just once. This CDR3 comprises 13 residues. Between the trimmed V and J ends, which lost 2 bases and 5 bases, there was a span of 10 bases. The germline V gene has CDR1 LNHNV and CDR2 YYDKDF (reference sequence). The source was PBMCs, collected from a glioma patient whose treatment included an IDH1 peptide vaccine. This clonotype originated in a young man with glioma. The J gene is TRBJ2-7, the V gene TRBV15, with D perhaps given as TRBD1 or TRBD2 (5 bases each). The CDR3 protein is CATSRLQGDEQYF. In nucleotides, the CDR3 is TGTGCCACCAGCAGACTTCAGGGAGACGAGCAGTACTTC. The full variable domain, in which reference TRBV15 and TRBJ2-7 provide the parts outside the CDR3, is DAMVIQNPRYQVTQFGKPVTLSCSQTLNHNVMYWYQQKSSQAPKLLFHYYDKDFNNEADTPDNFQSRRPNTSFCFLDIRSPGLGDTAMYLCATSRLQGDEQYFGPGTRLTVT.